This TCR beta chain was retrieved from a study of blood T cell repertoires in COVID-19. Assay: immunoSEQ multiplex PCR; the TCRdb copy retains only in-frame clones and omits some. The sample records a few hundred thousand clones, around 89% being singletons. Per germline, CDR1 MGHRA and CDR2 YSYEKL. The CDR3 is made up of 15 amino acids. The germline V and J ends were trimmed by 0 bases and 7 bases, with 15 bases remaining between them. The rearrangement links TRBV4-1 to TRBJ2-5; a possible D gene is TRBD1 (5 bases). The receptor comes from a man in his thirties or forties with acute or convalescent COVID-19. Specimen: peripheral blood. The CDR3 DNA reads as TGCGCCAGCAGCCAAGATTCCAGTAGGGGCACGACCCAGTACTTC. Residues: CASSQDSSRGTTQYF.